One TCR beta chain is described in this entry. Its antigen is undetermined. The sample belongs to a study of human versus mouse CDR3 diversity and MHC coevolution. Whole-study findings and limits: Mice had fewer CDR3 deletions and insertions than humans on average.

The CDR3 is made up of 11 amino acids. CDR1 is SNHLY and CDR2 is FYNNEI in the germline V gene. Trimming at V came to 6 bases and at J to 11 bases, leaving 6 bases not matched to a gene. Profiling relied on immunoSEQ multiplex PCR, and the TCRdb table lists in-frame clones only, not all of them. Altogether over 60,000 clones are present, roughly 90% being singletons, with the ten largest covering over 0.12%. The sequence came from a person aged 30-69 years in good health. The sequenced material came from naive CD4+ T cells from blood. The sample's subset: CD45RO-negative CD62L-positive naive CD4 T cells. The gene calls are TRBV2 and TRBJ2-5; 7 bases map to TRBD1. The DNA of the CDR3 is TGTGCCAGCAGAACAGGGGTAGAGCAGTACTTC. Translated: CASRTGVEQYF.